These 9 T cell receptor beta chains were all obtained from the same sample, sequenced in a study of cytomegalovirus exposure and HLA in healthy donors. It was with 60 Vbeta and 13 Jbeta primers that the PCR ran. Sequencing was performed with immunoSEQ multiplex PCR; in TCRdb, only in-frame clones are kept and a portion is missing. The sample includes 130,000 to 150,000 clones, 78% of them seen just once. Source material: PBMCs. These receptors originate from a female donor in good health and CMV-seronegative.

This clone was seen a few times. The V gene is TRBV4-2, the J gene TRBJ2-6, with TRBD1 matching 7 bases. The germline V gene has CDR1 LGHNA and CDR2 YNFKEQ. This CDR3 comprises 20 residues. Germline trimming cut 1 base from V and 0 bases from J; bases unmatched to any gene: 12. CDR3 amino acids: CASSQGGQAGAHSGANVLTF. In DNA form, the CDR3 reads TGTGCCAGCAGCCAAGGAGGACAGGCTGGGGCCCACTCTGGGGCCAACGTCCTGACTTTC.

The CDR3 loop reads CASSLWTSIYEQYF. CDR3 in DNA: TGTGCCAGCAGTTTGTGGACTAGCATCTACGAGCAGTACTTC. The chain combines TRBV28 with TRBJ2-7; 8 positions match TRBD2. Germline CDR1 is MDHEN and CDR2 is SYDVKM. With 3 bases clipped from V and 3 bases from J, the junction kept 4 bases outside the gene matches. The CDR3 totals 14 residues.

This clone was seen a single time. This chain uses TRBV18 with TRBJ2-7, with D tentatively TRBD1 (5 bases). The CDR3 covers 13 residues. Trimming shortened V by 2 bases and J by 2 bases, and 7 bases separated the two germline ends. Germline V gene lookup returns CDR1 KGHSH and CDR2 LQKENI. The CDR3 region has the DNA TGTGCCAGCTCACCAGACAGAGCCTACGAGCAGTACTTC. Translation: CASSPDRAYEQYF.

This clone has more than one count but fewer than ten. The J gene is TRBJ1-4, the V gene TRBV2, with D possibly being TRBD1 (6 bases). V was shortened by 7 bases and J by 2 bases, with 11 bases between the two germline ends. Looked up from germline, CDR1 is SNHLY and CDR2 is FYNNEI. This CDR3 is built from 14 residues. The CDR3 here is CASMTDSTNEKLFF. CDR3 coding DNA: TGTGCCAGCATGACGGACAGCACTAATGAAAAACTGTTTTTT. The full variable domain, rest sourced from reference TRBV2 and TRBJ1-4, is EPEVTQTPSHQVTQMGQEVILRCVPISNHLYFYWYRQILGQKVEFLVSFYNNEISEKSEIFDDQFSVERPDGSNFTLKIRSTKLEDSAMYFCASMTDSTNEKLFFGSGTQLSVL.

This clone was found a few times. V gene TRBV5-1 combines with J gene TRBJ1-4; D is perhaps TRBD1 (6 bases). Trimming removed 5 bases at V and 4 bases at J, with 12 bases between. Germline V gene data show CDR1 as SGHRS and CDR2 as YFSETQ. The CDR3 totals 14 residues. The CDR3 nucleotides are TGCGCCAGCAGGTCACAGGGAAGTAATGAAAAACTGTTTTTT. Its protein product is CASRSQGSNEKLFF.

This clone was observed once. The rearrangement uses TRBV7-2 and TRBJ2-1; TRBD2 might be the D (7 bases). This CDR3 region has 17 residues. Per the germline V gene, CDR1 is SGHTA and CDR2 is FQGNSA. Trimming left V 1 base short and J 6 bases short, with 19 bases between. The CDR3 DNA sequence: TGTGCCAGCAGCTTAGGGGCTTGGGGGGGGCCTATCAATGAGCAGTTCTTC. Translation: CASSLGAWGGPINEQFF.

CDR3 amino acids: CASSATSGGSPEQYF. The CDR3, as DNA: TGTGCCAGCAGCGCTACGAGCGGGGGGAGCCCCGAGCAGTACTTC. The rearrangement uses TRBV6-1 and TRBJ2-7; 9 bases line up with TRBD2. Germline trimming cut 6 bases from V and 6 bases from J; bases unmatched to any gene: 12. Germline CDR1 MNHNS, CDR2 SASEGT. The CDR3 has 15 residues.

V is TRBV28 and J is TRBJ1-1, with 10 nucleotides matching TRBD1. After removal of 5 bases from V and 7 bases from J, the junction contained 13 bases not matched to a gene. Germline-derived CDR1 and CDR2 are MDHEN and SYDVKM. The CDR3 loop spans 16 amino acids. The CDR3 region is CASSLGTGVVTFEAFF. The DNA of the CDR3 is TGTGCCAGCAGTCTAGGGACAGGGGTAGTCACTTTTGAAGCTTTCTTT.

The chain couples TRBV7-8 to TRBJ2-3; D remains unclear. V was shortened by 6 bases and J by 2 bases, with 12 bases between the two germline ends. The CDR3 consists of 14 residues. The germline gives CDR1 SGHVS, CDR2 FQNEAQ. CDR3 nucleotides: TGTGCCAGCAGACCTGGTTGGCTCACAGATACGCAGTATTTT. Translation: CASRPGWLTDTQYF.